A single T cell receptor beta chain is shown here with its context. Its binding antigen is unknown. No base qualities exist here, and no much larger clone lies one base off it. TCRbeta CDR3 regions were amplified from genomic DNA using the immunoSEQ Assay, a bias-controlled multiplex PCR. The source study handled its data this way. The number of nucleated cells in each sample was estimated from the amplification of reference gene primers within the assay. To quantify the absolute abundance of each unique TCRbeta CDR3 rearrangement, sequence reads were collapsed and filtered. For each sample, productive Simpson clonality was calculated as the square root of Simpson's diversity index across productive rearrangements. The immuneACCESS repertoire file appears here via TCRdb, limited to in-frame rearrangements. These files lack a portion of the clones; in checked studies, under half of the deficit traces to unresolved V genes, and the cause of the others is not known. Clone size and V and J calls were adopted from that table, with D and trimming inferred from the DNA. This sample lists some 340,000 clones; less than 85% were detected once. More than 3% of the sample belongs to the ten largest clones.

This entry belongs to a study of blood T cell repertoires in COVID-19 (dated by TCRdb to 2018 to 2021). For the wider study: Samples covering the acute and convalescent phases of COVID-19 were provided by collaborators in the United States, Italy and Spain. The prospective study material was composed of cDNA or gDNA derived from T cells, B-cell-depleted T cells, or PBMCs. Deeply sampled blood TCRbeta repertoires from subjects exposed to, actively infected with, or recovered from COVID-19 were included in the dataset. The repertoires were released in a freely available public database meant as a resource for research on the immune response to SARS-CoV-2. Samples came from the ongoing ImmuneRACE study (first 160 participants) plus 1,254 subjects from 6 global collaborators. Sample metadata almost always included a de-identified subject ID, COVID-19 status, age in years and sex. Where available, HLA class I and class II types were taken from metadata supplied by the sample provider and were not determined by assay-based typing.

V drops 2 bases and J drops 2 bases, leaving 5 bases in between. From the germline V gene (reference sequence), CDR1 is MNHNY and CDR2 is SVGAGI. The CDR3 starts with the cysteine, ends with the phenylalanine, and has 13 residues. The entry retains the CDR3 DNA only, 39 bases that are in frame from base 1. Whole blood was collected in K2EDTA tubes by collaborating institutions according to the institutions' own protocols. For TCRbeta analysis, collaborators shipped samples as frozen whole blood, isolated PBMCs, or DNA extracted from either of those sample types. The full study reports these points: How much clinical and demographic metadata was included differed by source and by participant, and the metadata was provided uncurated.

The sample taken for sequencing was peripheral blood. The TCR was taken from a woman aged 18-29 years with acute or convalescent COVID-19. This chain is built from TRBV6-6 and TRBJ2-3, with the identity of the D gene unclear. The sequence in DNA is TGTGCCAGCAGTTACCTAATCACAGATACGCAGTATTTT. Its translation is CASSYLITDTQYF.